This T cell receptor beta chain was recorded in a study of vaccination effects on CD4 cells after COVID-19. General study findings and limits: The study, lacking early post-infection timepoints, had few convalescent patients.

Trimming cost V 4 bases and J 1 base, with 8 bases left between them. Per the germline V gene, CDR1 is SQVTM and CDR2 is ANQGSEA. There are 13 residues in the CDR3. As regards this clone: Its antigen is still unknown.

Clones were read by immunoSEQ multiplex PCR, and TCRdb kept only the in-frame ones, dropping some. The table has 30,000 to 40,000 clones, roughly 75% seen once. Once cultured for approximately ten days, the cells underwent separation to obtain CD4+ T cells. The person had a PCR-confirmed SARS-CoV-2 infection during March to December 2020. Each participant received a vaccine that was either BNT162b2 or mRNA-1273, given as two doses. J is TRBJ2-1 and V is TRBV29-1; D is undetermined. The TCR comes from a human donor who had a prior SARS-CoV-2 infection. The input for sequencing was CD4+ T cells from PBMCs cultured without peptide, taken after COVID-19 vaccination. The CDR3 nucleotides are TGCAGCGTTGCTCCAGGTTCCTACAATGAGCAGTTCTTC. This translates into CSVAPGSYNEQFF.